Shown below are 14 T cell receptor beta chains from a single sample sequenced in a study of T cell changes during pregnancy in multiple sclerosis (dated by TCRdb to about 2019). The library relied on the immunoSEQ multiplex PCR assay. The immuneACCESS repertoire file appears here via TCRdb, limited to in-frame rearrangements. These files lack a portion of the clones; in checked studies, under half of the deficit traces to unresolved V genes, and the cause of the others is not known. This sample holds some 110,000 clones; 92% were observed only once. Of the sample, 1.5% to 1.9% falls within the top ten clones. The sample consisted of peripheral blood, taken in the third trimester of pregnancy. Source of these receptors: a female donor with multiple sclerosis, enrolled in a pregnancy study.

The chain couples TRBV7-2 to TRBJ1-3; 7 bases line up with TRBD1. CDR3 length equals 15 residues. Germline assignment: CDR1 SGHTA and CDR2 FQGNSA. J gave up 4 bases and V 5 bases, and 8 bases lay outside the gene matches. CDR3 residues: CASSVRQGEGNTIYF. The DNA of the CDR3 is TGTGCCAGCAGCGTTCGACAGGGAGAAGGAAACACCATATATTTT.

Only one count was recorded for this clone. The V call is TRBV21-1, the J call TRBJ1-1; no check of the table's D call, TRBD1, against the DNA was made. TRBV21-1 is a documented pseudogene. This CDR3 is built from 18 residues. CDR3 DNA: TGTGCCAGCAGCACCGGTAGGGACAGGGGACTTGGTCACCCTGAAGCTTTCTTT. Translating gives CASSTGRDRGLGHPEAFF.

The CDR3 is CASSAEPGDNYGYTF. The CDR3 DNA sequence: TGTGCCAGCAGCGCTGAGCCGGGGGACAACTATGGCTACACCTTC. The rearrangement links TRBV9 to TRBJ1-2; possible D gene TRBD1, 5 bases. The CDR3 extends over 15 amino acids. V was pared by 3 bases and J by 2 bases, with 14 bases between. The germline V gene has CDR1 SGDLS and CDR2 YYNGEE.

CDR3 sequence reads: CASSKVPGGNVCNQPQHF. CDR3 nucleotide sequence: TGTGCCAGCAGCAAAGTGCCGGGAGGAAATGTATGCAATCAGCCCCAGCATTTT. V and J are TRBV21-1 and TRBJ1-5. TRBV21-1 is a pseudogene locus. The length of the CDR3 is 18 residues.

In its sample, this clone was seen a few times. A junction end diverges from the germline sequence, so it may reflect a read error. This chain joins TRBV11-2 and TRBJ1-1, with D hard to call. CDR1 and CDR2 from the germline V gene are SGHAT and FQNNGV. This CDR3 region has 11 residues. The CDR3 spells CASSLTLRAIF. For the CDR3, the DNA is TGTGCCAGCAGCTTAACCCTGAGGGCCATCTTT. Using reference TRBV11-2 and TRBJ1-1 for the parts outside the CDR3, the full variable domain is EAGVAQSPRYKIIEKRQSVAFWCNPISGHATLYWYQQILGQGPKLLIQFQNNGVVDDSQLPKDRFSAERLKGVDSTLKIQPAKLEDSAVYLCASSLTLRAIFGQGTRLTVV.

The V gene is TRBV9, the J gene TRBJ2-3; D gene ambiguous. Trimming shortened V by 0 bases and J by 0 bases, and 17 bases separated the two germline ends. Germline values: CDR1 SGDLS, CDR2 YYNGEE. The CDR3 contains 18 residues. The DNA of the CDR3 is TGTGCCAGCAGCGTAGAGCCAGCGAGATTTCCTAGCACAGATACGCAGTATTTT. Protein product: CASSVEPARFPSTDTQYF.

The V and J genes are TRBV19 and TRBJ1-2, with D possibly being TRBD1 (6 bases). Trimming removed 4 bases from V and 7 bases from J, with 13 bases in between. The CDR3 has 13 residues. The germline gives CDR1 LNHDA, CDR2 SQIVND (reference sequence). Here the CDR3 reads CASSTQTGFGYTF. The DNA for the CDR3 is TGTGCCAGTAGTACCCAAACAGGGTTTGGCTACACCTTC.

This clone has only one observation. This chain connects TRBV15 to TRBJ1-2, with TRBD1 matching over 7 bases. The ends lost 3 bases at V and 1 base at J; junction bases unmatched: 5. In germline, CDR1 is LNHNV, CDR2 YYDKDF (reference sequence). CDR3 length: 15 residues. CDR3 nucleotides: TGTGCCACCAGCAGTAAGGGGGCGGGTAACTATGGCTACACCTTC. Amino acids: CATSSKGAGNYGYTF. The variable domain in full, with the rest retrieved from reference TRBV15 and TRBJ1-2, is DAMVIQNPRYQVTQFGKPVTLSCSQTLNHNVMYWYQQKSSQAPKLLFHYYDKDFNNEADTPDNFQSRRPNTSFCFLDIRSPGLGDTAMYLCATSSKGAGNYGYTFGSGTRLTVV.

The chain recombines TRBV6-1 with TRBJ2-7; TRBD1 aligns across 9 bases. The CDR3 totals 14 residues. The germline gives CDR1 MNHNS, CDR2 SASEGT. Trimming took 4 bases from V and 2 from J; bases not matched to a gene: 3. CDR3: CASSGGTGTYEQYF. CDR3 nucleotides: TGTGCCAGCAGTGGAGGGACAGGGACCTACGAGCAGTACTTC.

This chain joins TRBV19 and TRBJ2-7; TRBD1 is a possible D gene (6 bases). Deletions cut 3 bases from V and 2 bases from J, with 11 bases between. The germline V gene encodes CDR1 LNHDA and CDR2 SQIVND (reference sequence). This CDR3 contains 14 residues. Here the CDR3 DNA reads TGTGCCAGTAGTATTCGGGACACGACCTACGAGCAGTACTTC. This sequence encodes CASSIRDTTYEQYF.

V and J are TRBV19 and TRBJ1-1; no definite D call. This CDR3 comprises 14 residues. Trimming cost V 1 base and J 2 bases, with 8 bases left between them. CDR1 and CDR2 from the germline V gene are LNHDA and SQIVND (reference sequence). The CDR3 DNA reads TGTGCCAGTAGTATAGCAGGATTTAACACTGAAGCTTTCTTT. This translates into CASSIAGFNTEAFF.

CDR3 DNA: TGCGCCAGCAGTGATGAGCTTCGTAAGGCGGGGACCGGGGAGCTGTTTTTT. Its translation is CASSDELRKAGTGELFF. The chain has TRBV10-2 and TRBJ2-2; possible D gene TRBD2, 6 bases. The CDR3 spans 17 residues. V was pared by 3 bases and J by 5 bases, with 19 bases between. CDR1 and CDR2 from the germline V gene are WSHSY and SAAADI.

A few counts support this clone. The CDR3 region has the DNA TGTGCCAGCAGTGAAAATTCTGGTCGGGGGGAGACCCAGTACTTC. This gives the protein CASSENSGRGETQYF. The chain links TRBV2 to TRBJ2-5, with D maybe TRBD2 (6 bases). There are 15 residues in the CDR3. Germline V gene lookup returns CDR1 SNHLY and CDR2 FYNNEI. Trimming removed 2 bases from V and 5 bases from J, with 15 bases in between.

The chain joins TRBV7-3 to TRBJ2-3; D is ambiguous. Germline CDR1 is SGHTA and CDR2 is FQGTGA. The CDR3 has 15 residues. V was trimmed by 5 bases and J by 1 base, leaving 13 bases between them. The CDR3 loop is CASSVRKAGTDTQYF. The CDR3 DNA sequence: TGTGCCAGCAGCGTGCGGAAAGCAGGCACAGATACGCAGTATTTT.